These 3 T cell receptor beta chains share one sample of origin, sequenced in a study of beta chain features in type 1 diabetes. Sequenced material consisted of expressed TCRB transcripts (all of the isolated RNA was reverse transcribed). The table came from immunoSEQ multiplex PCR; TCRdb's copy has only in-frame clones and leaves some out. Here the sample spans roughly 150,000 clones, roughly 11% being singletons. The sample consisted of central memory CD4+ T cells from blood. These receptors all stem from a man between 18 and 35 years old in good health.

J is TRBJ1-2 and V is TRBV28; no firm D call. Germline assignment: CDR1 MDHEN and CDR2 SYDVKM. The V end lost 2 bases, the J end lost 5 bases, and 6 bases lay between the germline ends. CDR3 length: 12 amino acids. The CDR3 is CASSLGKYGYTF. DNA for the CDR3: TGTGCCAGCAGTTTAGGGAAATATGGCTACACCTTC.

The chain links TRBV29-1 to TRBJ2-7; D not certain. Germline lookup yields CDR1 SQVTM and CDR2 ANQGSEA. The CDR3 runs 14 residues. Trimming left V 0 bases short and J 5 bases short, with 14 bases between. This chain's CDR3 is CSVEEAYSANEQYF. The CDR3 bases are TGCAGCGTTGAAGAGGCCTATTCTGCCAACGAGCAGTACTTC.

This clone appeared a few times. The rearrangement joins TRBV9 to TRBJ1-3; D remains ambiguous. There are 16 residues in the CDR3. Trimming pared 0 bases from V and 0 bases from J, leaving 10 bases between. The germline CDR1 and CDR2 sequences are SGDLS and YYNGEE. Written as DNA, the CDR3 is TGTGCCAGCAGCGTAGCCCAAGGCTCCTCTGGAAACACCATATATTTT. Its protein product is CASSVAQGSSGNTIYF.